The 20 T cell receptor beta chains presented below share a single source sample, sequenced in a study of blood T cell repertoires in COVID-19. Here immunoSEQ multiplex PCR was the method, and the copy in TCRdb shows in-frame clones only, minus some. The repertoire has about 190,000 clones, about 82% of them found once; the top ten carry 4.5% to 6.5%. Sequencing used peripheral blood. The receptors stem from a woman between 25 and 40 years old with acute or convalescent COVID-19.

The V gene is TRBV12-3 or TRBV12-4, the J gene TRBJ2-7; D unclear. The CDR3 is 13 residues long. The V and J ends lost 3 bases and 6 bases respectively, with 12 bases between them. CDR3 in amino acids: CASSLVVPREQYF. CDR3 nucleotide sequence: TGTGCCAGCAGTTTGGTAGTTCCTCGCGAGCAGTACTTC.

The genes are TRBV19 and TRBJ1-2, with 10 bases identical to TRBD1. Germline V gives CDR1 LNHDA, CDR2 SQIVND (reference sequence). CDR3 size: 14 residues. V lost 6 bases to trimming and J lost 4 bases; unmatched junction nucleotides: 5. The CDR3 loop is CASRTGGGGYGYTF. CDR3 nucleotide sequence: TGTGCCAGTAGGACAGGGGGCGGCGGCTATGGCTACACCTTC.

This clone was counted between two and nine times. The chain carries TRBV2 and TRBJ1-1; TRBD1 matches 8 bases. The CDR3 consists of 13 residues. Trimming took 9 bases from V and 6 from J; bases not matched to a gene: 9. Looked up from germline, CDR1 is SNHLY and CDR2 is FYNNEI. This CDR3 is CARGGDRTSEAFF. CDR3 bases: TGTGCCAGAGGTGGGGACAGGACCTCTGAAGCTTTCTTT.

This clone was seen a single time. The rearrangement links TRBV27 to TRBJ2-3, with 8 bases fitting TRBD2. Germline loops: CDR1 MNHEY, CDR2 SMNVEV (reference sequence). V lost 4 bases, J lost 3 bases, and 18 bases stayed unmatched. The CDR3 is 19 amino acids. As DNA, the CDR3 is TGTGCCAGCAGTTGGTATCCGGGACTAGGTTTTTCTCGTACAGATACGCAGTATTTT. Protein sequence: CASSWYPGLGFSRTDTQYF.

The CDR3 sequence: CATTNPGQPGPTQYF. CDR3 DNA: TGTGCCACGACTAATCCGGGACAGCCGGGGCCAACCCAGTACTTC. The genes are TRBV10-3 and TRBJ2-5, with 7 positions matching TRBD1. V lost 10 bases to trimming and J lost 8 bases; unmatched junction nucleotides: 19. Germline lookup yields CDR1 ENHRY and CDR2 SYGVKD. The CDR3 extends over 15 amino acids.

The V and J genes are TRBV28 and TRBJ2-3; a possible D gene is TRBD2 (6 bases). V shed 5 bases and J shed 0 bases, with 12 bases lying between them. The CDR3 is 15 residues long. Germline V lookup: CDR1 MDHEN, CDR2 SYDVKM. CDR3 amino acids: CASSALGTSTDTQYF. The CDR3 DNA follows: TGTGCCAGCAGTGCACTAGGGACTAGCACAGATACGCAGTATTTT.

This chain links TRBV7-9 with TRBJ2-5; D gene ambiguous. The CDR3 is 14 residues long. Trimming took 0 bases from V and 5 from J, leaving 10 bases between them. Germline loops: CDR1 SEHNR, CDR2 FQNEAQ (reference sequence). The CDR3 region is CASSLASGLETQYF. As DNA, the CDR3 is TGTGCCAGCAGCTTAGCATCAGGTTTGGAGACCCAGTACTTC. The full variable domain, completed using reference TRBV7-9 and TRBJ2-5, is DTGVSQNPRHKITKRGQNVTFRCDPISEHNRLYWYRQTLGQGPEFLTYFQNEAQLEKSRLLSDRFSAERPKGSFSTLEIQRTEQGDSAMYLCASSLASGLETQYFGPGTRLLVL.

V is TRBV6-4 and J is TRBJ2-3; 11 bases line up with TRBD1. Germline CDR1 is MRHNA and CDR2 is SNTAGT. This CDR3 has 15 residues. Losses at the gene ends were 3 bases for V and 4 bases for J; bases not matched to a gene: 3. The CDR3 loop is CASSEGQGDADTQYF. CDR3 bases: TGTGCCAGCAGTGAGGGACAGGGGGACGCAGATACGCAGTATTTT.

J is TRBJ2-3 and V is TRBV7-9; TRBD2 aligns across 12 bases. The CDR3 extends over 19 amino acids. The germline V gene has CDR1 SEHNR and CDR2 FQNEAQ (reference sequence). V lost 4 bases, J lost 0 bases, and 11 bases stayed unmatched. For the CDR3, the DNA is TGTGCCAGCAGCTCCCCCGGGCTAGCGGGGGGGCTAAGCACAGATACGCAGTATTTT. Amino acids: CASSSPGLAGGLSTDTQYF.

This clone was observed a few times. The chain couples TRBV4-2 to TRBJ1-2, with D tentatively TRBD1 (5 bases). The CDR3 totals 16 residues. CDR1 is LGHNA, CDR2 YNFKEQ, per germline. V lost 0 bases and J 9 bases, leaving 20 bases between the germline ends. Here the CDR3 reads CASSQDFRDGGSSYTF. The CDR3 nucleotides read TGTGCCAGCAGCCAAGATTTTAGGGACGGAGGGAGCAGCTACACCTTC.

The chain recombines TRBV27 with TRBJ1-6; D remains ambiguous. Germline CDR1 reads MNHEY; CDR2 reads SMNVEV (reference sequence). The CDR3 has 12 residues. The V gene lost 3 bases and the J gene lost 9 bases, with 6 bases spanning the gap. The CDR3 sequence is CASSFYRSPLHF. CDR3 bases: TGTGCCAGCAGTTTTTATCGTTCACCCCTCCACTTT.

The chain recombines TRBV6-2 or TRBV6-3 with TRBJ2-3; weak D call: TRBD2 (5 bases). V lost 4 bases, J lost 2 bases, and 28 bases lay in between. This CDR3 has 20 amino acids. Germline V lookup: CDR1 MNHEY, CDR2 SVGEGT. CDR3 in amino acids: CASSSYRVVVTGSYTDTQYF. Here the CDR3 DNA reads TGTGCCAGCAGTTCGTATCGGGTCGTCGTAACGGGGAGTTACACAGATACGCAGTATTTT.

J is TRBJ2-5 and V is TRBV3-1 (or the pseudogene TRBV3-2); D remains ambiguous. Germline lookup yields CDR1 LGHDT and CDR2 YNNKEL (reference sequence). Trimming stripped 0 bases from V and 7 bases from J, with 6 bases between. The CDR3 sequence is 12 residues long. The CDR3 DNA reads TGTGCCAGCAGCCAAGATAGCCGGACCCAGTACTTC. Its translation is CASSQDSRTQYF.

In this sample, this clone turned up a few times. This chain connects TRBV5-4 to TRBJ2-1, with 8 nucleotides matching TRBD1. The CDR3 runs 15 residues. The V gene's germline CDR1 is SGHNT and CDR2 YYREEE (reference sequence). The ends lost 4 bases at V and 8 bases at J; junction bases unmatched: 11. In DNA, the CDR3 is TGTGCCAGCAGCATTACAGGGGGATGGCGAGATGAGCAGTTCTTC. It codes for CASSITGGWRDEQFF.

The CDR3 spells CASSFSSTEAFF. The CDR3 DNA follows: TGTGCCAGCAGTTTCTCCAGCACTGAAGCTTTCTTT. The V gene is TRBV12-3 or TRBV12-4, the J gene TRBJ1-1; no reliable D call. This CDR3 is built from 12 residues. V was shortened by 3 bases and J by 4 bases, with 6 bases between the two germline ends.

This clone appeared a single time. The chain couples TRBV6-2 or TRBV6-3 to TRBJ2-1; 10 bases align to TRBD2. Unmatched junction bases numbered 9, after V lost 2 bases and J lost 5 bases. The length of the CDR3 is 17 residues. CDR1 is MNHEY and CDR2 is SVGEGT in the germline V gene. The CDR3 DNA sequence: TGTGCCAGCAGTTACAGGGTAGCGGGGGGCTCGAACAATGAGCAGTTCTTC. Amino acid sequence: CASSYRVAGGSNNEQFF.

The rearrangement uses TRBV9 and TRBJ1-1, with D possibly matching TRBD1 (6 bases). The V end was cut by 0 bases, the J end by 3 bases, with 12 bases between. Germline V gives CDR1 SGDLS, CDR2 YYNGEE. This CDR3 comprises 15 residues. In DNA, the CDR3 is TGTGCCAGCAGCGTAGAGGGGGGGCTAGACACTGAAGCTTTCTTT. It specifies CASSVEGGLDTEAFF.

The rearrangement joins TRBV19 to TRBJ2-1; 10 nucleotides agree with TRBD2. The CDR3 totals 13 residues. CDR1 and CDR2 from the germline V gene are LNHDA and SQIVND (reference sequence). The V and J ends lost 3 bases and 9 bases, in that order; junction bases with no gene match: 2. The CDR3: CASSMGLASEQFF. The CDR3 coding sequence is TGTGCCAGTAGTATGGGACTAGCGTCTGAGCAGTTCTTC.

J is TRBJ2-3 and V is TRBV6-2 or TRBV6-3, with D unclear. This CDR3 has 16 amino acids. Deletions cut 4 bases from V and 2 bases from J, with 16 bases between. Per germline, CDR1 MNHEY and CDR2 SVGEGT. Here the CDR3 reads CASSLRSETTTDTQYF. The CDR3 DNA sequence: TGTGCCAGCAGTTTACGGTCCGAGACAACCACAGATACGCAGTATTTT.

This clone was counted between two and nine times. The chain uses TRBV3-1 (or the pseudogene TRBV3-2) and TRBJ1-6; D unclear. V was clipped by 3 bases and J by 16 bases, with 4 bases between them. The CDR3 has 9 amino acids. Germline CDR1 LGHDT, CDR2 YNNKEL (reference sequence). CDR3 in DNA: TGTGCCAGCAGCCACCGTCTCCACTTT. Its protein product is CASSHRLHF.